These 15 T cell receptor beta chains originate from one sample sequenced in a study of cytomegalovirus exposure and HLA in healthy donors. In the PCR, 60 Vbeta and 13 Jbeta primers were used. Sequenced by immunoSEQ multiplex PCR; TCRdb stores in-frame clones only, minus some. The sample contains about 160,000 clones, around 76% of which appear only once. The specimen sequenced was PBMCs. The source is a girl aged 10-17 years in good health and CMV-seropositive.

The chain employs TRBV5-4 and TRBJ1-3, with no clear D. The V gene lost 4 bases and the J gene lost 1 base, with 15 bases spanning the gap. CDR1 and CDR2 (germline): SGHNT, YYREEE (reference sequence). The CDR3 contains 16 residues. The CDR3 sequence: CASSPHPSQSGNTIYF. In DNA, the CDR3 is TGTGCCAGCAGCCCCCATCCGAGCCAATCTGGAAACACCATATATTTT.

This clone is a singleton in its sample. This sequence joins TRBV19 and TRBJ2-7, with 12 bases identical to TRBD1. The CDR3 totals 13 residues. With 6 bases clipped from V and 5 bases from J, the junction kept 2 bases outside the gene matches. The germline CDR1 and CDR2 sequences are LNHDA and SQIVND (reference sequence). The CDR3 region is CASRGQGAHEQYF. The CDR3 DNA follows: TGTGCCAGTAGGGGACAGGGGGCTCACGAGCAGTACTTC.

The chain uses TRBV4-3 and TRBJ1-5, with D possibly matching TRBD1 (5 bases). CDR1 and CDR2 from the germline V gene are LGHNA and YSLEER. V was shortened by 2 bases and J by 10 bases, with 18 bases between the two germline ends. This CDR3 contains 15 residues. The CDR3 DNA follows: TGCGCCAGCAGCCAATCGGTCGGGGGGGGAAGACCCCAGCATTTT. Translated, it gives CASSQSVGGGRPQHF.

The gene calls are TRBV9 and TRBJ2-7, with D possibly being TRBD1 (6 bases). V lost 4 bases and J 0 bases, leaving 11 bases between the germline ends. The length of the CDR3 is 14 residues. Germline V gene sequence: CDR1 SGDLS, CDR2 YYNGEE. The CDR3 loop is CASSPTGDSYEQYF. The CDR3 region has the DNA TGTGCCAGCAGCCCGACAGGAGACTCCTACGAGCAGTACTTC.

The V call is TRBV5-1, the J call TRBJ2-3; D unresolved. This CDR3 region has 11 residues. Trimming stripped 2 bases from V and 5 bases from J, with 3 bases between. Germline V lookup: CDR1 SGHRS, CDR2 YFSETQ. The CDR3 loop reads CASSFKDTQYF. The DNA for the CDR3 is TGCGCCAGCAGCTTTAAAGATACGCAGTATTTT.

This clone was seen just once. The V gene is TRBV6-1, the J gene TRBJ2-7; 14 nucleotides agree with TRBD2. After removal of 5 bases from V and 4 bases from J, the junction contained 4 bases not matched to a gene. This CDR3 contains 15 residues. CDR1 is MNHNS and CDR2 is SASEGT in the germline V gene. CDR3 nucleotides: TGTGCCAGCAGTAAAGGGACTAGCGGGAGTTACGAGCAGTACTTC. Its translation is CASSKGTSGSYEQYF.

The rearrangement uses TRBV15 and TRBJ1-2; 12 bases agree with TRBD1. V lost 3 bases to trimming and J lost 2 bases; unmatched junction nucleotides: 1. There are 15 residues in the CDR3. The germline V gene encodes CDR1 LNHNV and CDR2 YYDKDF (reference sequence). The CDR3 DNA sequence: TGTGCCACCAGCAGGGGACAGGGGGCCAACTATGGCTACACCTTC. Translated: CATSRGQGANYGYTF. Looking up the rest from reference TRBV15 and TRBJ1-2 gives the full variable domain: DAMVIQNPRYQVTQFGKPVTLSCSQTLNHNVMYWYQQKSSQAPKLLFHYYDKDFNNEADTPDNFQSRRPNTSFCFLDIRSPGLGDTAMYLCATSRGQGANYGYTFGSGTRLTVV.

The genes are TRBV2 and TRBJ2-1, with 11 bases fitting TRBD2. V was clipped by 2 bases and J by 15 bases; unmatched bases: 15. This CDR3 region has 16 residues. Per germline, CDR1 SNHLY and CDR2 FYNNEI. CDR3: CASSETSGSLSLRPFF. The CDR3, as DNA: TGTGCCAGCAGTGAAACTAGCGGGAGTCTAAGTCTAAGACCGTTCTTC.

This rearrangement joins TRBV7-8 to TRBJ2-7; D remains unclear. With 1 base removed from V and 0 bases from J, the gap between germline ends came to 7 bases. This CDR3 is built from 14 residues. Germline values: CDR1 SGHVS, CDR2 FQNEAQ. The CDR3 reads CASSLDSNSYEQYF. In DNA, the CDR3 is TGTGCCAGCAGCTTAGACAGTAACTCCTACGAGCAGTACTTC.

This chain uses TRBV30 with TRBJ2-3; 7 bases map to TRBD2. Trimming took 3 bases from V and 2 from J; bases not matched to a gene: 5. In germline, CDR1 is GTSNPN, CDR2 SVGIG (reference sequence). There are 14 residues in the CDR3. CDR3 amino acids: CAWRSAGITDTQYF. CDR3 in DNA: TGTGCCTGGAGGTCAGCGGGAATCACAGATACGCAGTATTTT.

This clone appeared a few times. V is TRBV19 and J is TRBJ1-1, with 10 bases matching TRBD1. V shed 1 base, J shed 5 bases, and the junction held 4 bases outside the gene matches. CDR3 size: 15 residues. Germline V lookup: CDR1 LNHDA, CDR2 SQIVND (reference sequence). CDR3 loop: CASSIGTGGSTEAFF. The CDR3 coding sequence is TGTGCCAGTAGTATAGGGACAGGGGGGTCAACTGAAGCTTTCTTT.

V is TRBV30 and J is TRBJ2-5; 10 bases fit TRBD1. The V and J ends lost 5 bases and 5 bases, in that order; junction bases with no gene match: 11. There are 15 residues in the CDR3. Germline lookup yields CDR1 GTSNPN and CDR2 SVGIG (reference sequence). The CDR3 DNA follows: TGTGCCTGGGGCCCGGGACAGGGGTTTCGGGAGACCCAGTACTTC. It is translated as CAWGPGQGFRETQYF.

The V call is TRBV2, the J call TRBJ2-7, with TRBD1 matching over 9 bases. Trimming removed 8 bases from V and 2 bases from J; junction bases left unmatched: 7. The CDR3 has 14 amino acids. Germline V CDR1 and CDR2: SNHLY, FYNNEI. Here the CDR3 reads CASAGQGNPYEQYF. In DNA, the CDR3 is TGTGCCAGCGCCGGACAGGGGAACCCCTACGAGCAGTACTTC.

The chain couples TRBV28 to TRBJ2-5; the D is unclear. V gave up 4 bases and J gave up 5 bases, with 14 bases separating them. This CDR3 has 14 residues. Germline lookup yields CDR1 MDHEN and CDR2 SYDVKM. CDR3 nucleotides: TGTGCCAGCAGTTCTGGTCAGGCCTCGGAGACCCAGTACTTC. Its protein is CASSSGQASETQYF.

This clone showed up just once. CDR3: CASSPLGQRDQPQHF. As DNA, the CDR3 is TGTGCCAGCTCACCCCTTGGGCAGAGGGATCAGCCCCAGCATTTT. The chain recombines TRBV18 with TRBJ1-5; unclear D gene. The CDR3 runs to 15 residues. The germline V and J ends were trimmed by 3 bases and 5 bases, with 14 bases remaining between them. CDR1 is KGHSH and CDR2 is LQKENI in the germline V gene.